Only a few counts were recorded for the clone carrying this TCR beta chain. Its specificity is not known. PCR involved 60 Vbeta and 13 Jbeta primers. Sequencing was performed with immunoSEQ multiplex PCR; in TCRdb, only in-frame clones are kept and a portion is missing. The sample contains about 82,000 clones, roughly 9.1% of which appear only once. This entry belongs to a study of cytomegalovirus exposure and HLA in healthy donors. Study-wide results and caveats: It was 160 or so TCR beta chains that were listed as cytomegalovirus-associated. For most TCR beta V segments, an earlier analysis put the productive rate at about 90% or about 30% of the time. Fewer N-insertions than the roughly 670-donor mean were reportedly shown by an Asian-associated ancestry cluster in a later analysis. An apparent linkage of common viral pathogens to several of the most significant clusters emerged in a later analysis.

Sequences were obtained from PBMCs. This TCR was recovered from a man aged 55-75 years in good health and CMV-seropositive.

The CDR3, as DNA: TGTGCCAGCAGACTCGGACAGGGACAGCCCCAGCATTTT. It is translated as CASRLGQGQPQHF. The chain combines TRBV2 with TRBJ1-5, with 8 positions matching TRBD1. The CDR3 runs to 13 residues. V lost 6 bases, J lost 7 bases, and 5 bases stayed unmatched. Germline V gene data show CDR1 as SNHLY and CDR2 as FYNNEI. Filled out from reference TRBV2 and TRBJ1-5, the complete variable domain reads EPEVTQTPSHQVTQMGQEVILRCVPISNHLYFYWYRQILGQKVEFLVSFYNNEISEKSEIFDDQFSVERPDGSNFTLKIRSTKLEDSAMYFCASRLGQGQPQHFGDGTRLSIL.